The T cell receptor (beta chain) described here comes from a study of PD-1 blockade in classical Hodgkin lymphoma. Notes on the study in general: CD4+ TCR diversity rose significantly by C4D1, and CD8+ TCR diversity did not.

The protocol was immunoSEQ multiplex PCR, while the TCRdb copy is restricted to in-frame clones and leaves out a portion. The data show about 61,000 clones, roughly 85% seen once. Remarks on this clone: What it binds is unknown.

Time point specified: cycle 4 day 1 (C4D1), after about 6 weeks of nivolumab. Every patient relapsed after autologous stem cell transplantation, and brentuximab vedotin exposure varied. CDR3 size: 16 residues. V was pared by 3 bases and J by 3 bases, with 8 bases of the junction left unmatched. Germline V gene sequence: CDR1 MNHEY, CDR2 SMNVEV (reference sequence). This chain uses TRBV27 with TRBJ2-5; TRBD2 matches at 9 bases. This clonotype was sampled from a human donor with classical Hodgkin lymphoma. The source material was peripheral blood mononuclear cells (PBMCs), sampled before the fourth cycle of nivolumab. CDR3 nucleotides: TGTGCCAGCAGTTTTGCCGGGACTAGCAGTAAAGAGACCCAGTACTTC. This translates into CASSFAGTSSKETQYF.